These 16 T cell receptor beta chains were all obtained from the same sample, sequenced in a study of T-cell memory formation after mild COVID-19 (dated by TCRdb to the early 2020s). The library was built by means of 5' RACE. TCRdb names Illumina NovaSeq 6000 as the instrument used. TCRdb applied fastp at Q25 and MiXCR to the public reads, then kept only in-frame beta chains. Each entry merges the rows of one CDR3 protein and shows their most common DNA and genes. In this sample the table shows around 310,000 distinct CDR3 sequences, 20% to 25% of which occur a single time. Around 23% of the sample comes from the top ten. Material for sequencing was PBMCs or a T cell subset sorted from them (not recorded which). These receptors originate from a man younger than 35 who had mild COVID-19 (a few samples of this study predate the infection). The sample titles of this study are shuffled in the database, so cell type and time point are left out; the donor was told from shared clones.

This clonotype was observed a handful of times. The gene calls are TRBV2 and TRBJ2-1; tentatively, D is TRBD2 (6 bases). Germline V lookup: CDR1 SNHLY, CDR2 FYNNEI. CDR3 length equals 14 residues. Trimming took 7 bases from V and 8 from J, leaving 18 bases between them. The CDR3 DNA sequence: TGTGCCAGCATTCGCGGGAAAGGGCAGGATGAGCAGTTCTTC. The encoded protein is CASIRGKGQDEQFF.

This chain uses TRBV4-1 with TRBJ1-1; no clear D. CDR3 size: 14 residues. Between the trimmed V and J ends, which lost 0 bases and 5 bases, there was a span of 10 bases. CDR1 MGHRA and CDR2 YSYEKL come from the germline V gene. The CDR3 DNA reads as TGCGCCAGCAGCCAAGATCCGGGGAGGACTGAAGCTTTCTTT. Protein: CASSQDPGRTEAFF.

CDR3 residues: CASVPIGLAGGYTDTQYF. In DNA form, the CDR3 reads TGTGCCAGCGTACCTATAGGACTAGCGGGGGGATACACAGATACGCAGTATTTT. This chain links TRBV27 with TRBJ2-3, with 14 bases that match TRBD2. Germline V gives CDR1 MNHEY, CDR2 SMNVEV (reference sequence). The length of the CDR3 is 18 residues. With 8 bases clipped from V and 2 bases from J, the junction kept 12 bases outside the gene matches.

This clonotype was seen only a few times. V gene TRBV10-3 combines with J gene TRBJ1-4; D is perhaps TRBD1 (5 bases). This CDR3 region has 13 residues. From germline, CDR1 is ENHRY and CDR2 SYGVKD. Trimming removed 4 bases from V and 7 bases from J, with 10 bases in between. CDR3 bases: TGTGCCATCAGTGTGGGGGGTGCTGAAAAACTGTTTTTT. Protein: CAISVGGAEKLFF.

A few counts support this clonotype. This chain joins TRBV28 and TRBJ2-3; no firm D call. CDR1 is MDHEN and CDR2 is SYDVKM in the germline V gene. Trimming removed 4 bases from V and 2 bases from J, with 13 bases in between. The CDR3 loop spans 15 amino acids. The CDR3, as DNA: TGTGCCAGCAGTTGGGGTGGGGTTAACACAGATACGCAGTATTTT. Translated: CASSWGGVNTDTQYF. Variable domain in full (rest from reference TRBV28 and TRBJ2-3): DVKVTQSSRYLVKRTGEKVFLECVQDMDHENMFWYRQDPGLGLRLIYFSYDVKMKEKGDIPEGYSVSREKKERFSLILESASTNQTSMYLCASSWGGVNTDTQYFGPGTRLTVL.

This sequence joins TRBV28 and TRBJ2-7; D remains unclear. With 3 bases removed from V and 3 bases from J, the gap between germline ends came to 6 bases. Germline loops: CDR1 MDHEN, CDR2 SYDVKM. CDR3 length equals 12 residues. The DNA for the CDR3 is TGTGCCAGCAGTTTGGGGAACTACGAGCAGTACGTC. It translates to CASSLGNYEQYV.

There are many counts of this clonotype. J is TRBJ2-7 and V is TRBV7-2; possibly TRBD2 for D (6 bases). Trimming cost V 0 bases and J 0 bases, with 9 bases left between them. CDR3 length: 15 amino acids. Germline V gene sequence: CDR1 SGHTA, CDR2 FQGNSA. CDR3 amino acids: CASSLAPGASYEQYV. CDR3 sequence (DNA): TGTGCCAGCAGCTTAGCTCCGGGAGCCTCCTACGAGCAGTACGTC.

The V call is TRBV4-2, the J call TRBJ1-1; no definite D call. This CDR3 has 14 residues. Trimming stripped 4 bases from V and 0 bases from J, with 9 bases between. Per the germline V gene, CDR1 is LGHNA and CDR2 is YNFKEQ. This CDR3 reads CASSPRNMNTEAFF. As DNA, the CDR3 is TGTGCCAGCAGCCCGCGGAACATGAACACTGAAGCTTTCTTT.

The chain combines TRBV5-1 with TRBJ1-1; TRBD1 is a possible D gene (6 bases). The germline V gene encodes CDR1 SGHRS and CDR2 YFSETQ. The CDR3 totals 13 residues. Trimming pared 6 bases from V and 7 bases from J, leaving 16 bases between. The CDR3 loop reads CASTPGGRVEAFF. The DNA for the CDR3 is TGCGCCAGCACCCCCGGGGGCAGGGTTGAAGCTTTCTTT.

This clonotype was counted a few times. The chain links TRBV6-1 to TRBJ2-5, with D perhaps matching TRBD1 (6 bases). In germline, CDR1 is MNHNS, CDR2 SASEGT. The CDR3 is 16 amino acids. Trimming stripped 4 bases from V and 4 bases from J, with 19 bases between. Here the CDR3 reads CASSVTQARGGETQYF. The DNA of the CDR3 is TGTGCCAGCAGTGTAACCCAGGCCAGGGGCGGAGAGACCCAGTACTTC.

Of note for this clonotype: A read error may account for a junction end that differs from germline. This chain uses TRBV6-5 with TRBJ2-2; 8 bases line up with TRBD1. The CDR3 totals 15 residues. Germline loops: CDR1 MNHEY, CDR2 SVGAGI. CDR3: CASSIQGANTGELFF. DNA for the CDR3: TGTGCCAGCAGTATTCAGGGGGCGAATACCGGGGAGCTGTTTTTT.

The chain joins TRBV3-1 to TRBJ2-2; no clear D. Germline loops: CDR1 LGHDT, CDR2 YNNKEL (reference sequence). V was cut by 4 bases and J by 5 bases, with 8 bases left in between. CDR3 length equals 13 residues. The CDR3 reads CASSRRLTGELFF. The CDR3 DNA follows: TGTGCCAGCAGCCGTAGGTTGACCGGGGAGCTGTTTTTT.

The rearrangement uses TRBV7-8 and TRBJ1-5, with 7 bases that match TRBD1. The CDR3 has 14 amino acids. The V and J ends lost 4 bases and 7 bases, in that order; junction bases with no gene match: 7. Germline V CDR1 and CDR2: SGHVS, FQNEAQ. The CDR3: CASSYWDSSQPQHF. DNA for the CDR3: TGTGCCAGCAGCTACTGGGACAGTTCACAGCCCCAGCATTTT.

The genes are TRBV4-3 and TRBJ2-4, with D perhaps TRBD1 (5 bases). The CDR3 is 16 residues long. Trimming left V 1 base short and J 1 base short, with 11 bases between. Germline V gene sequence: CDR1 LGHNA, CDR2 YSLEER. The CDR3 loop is CASSQGQLGAKNIQYF. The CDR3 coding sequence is TGCGCCAGCAGCCAAGGACAGCTCGGGGCCAAAAACATTCAGTACTTC.

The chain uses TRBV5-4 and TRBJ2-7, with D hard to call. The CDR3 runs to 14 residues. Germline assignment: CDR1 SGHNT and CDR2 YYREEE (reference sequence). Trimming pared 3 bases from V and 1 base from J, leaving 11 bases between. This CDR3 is CASSSKWSSYEQYF. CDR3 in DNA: TGTGCCAGCAGCTCGAAGTGGTCATCCTACGAGCAGTACTTC.

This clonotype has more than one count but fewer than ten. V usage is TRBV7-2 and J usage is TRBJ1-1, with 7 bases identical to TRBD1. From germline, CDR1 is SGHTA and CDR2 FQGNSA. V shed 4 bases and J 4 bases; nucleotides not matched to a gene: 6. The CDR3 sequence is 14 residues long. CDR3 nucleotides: TGTGCCAGCAGCTCGTCAGGGGGAGGCACTGAAGCTTTCTTT. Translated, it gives CASSSSGGGTEAFF.